The clone carrying this T cell receptor beta chain appeared a few times. What it binds is not known. The sample originates from a study of T cell repertoires in cytomegalovirus infection. TCRdb fed the reads into MiXCR, producing one record per CDR3 protein. The sample lists 700,000 to 950,000 distinct CDR3 sequences; 30% to 35% were seen once. This sequence originates from a human donor in good health (CMV status not recorded). Some clones in this sample may be carry-over from other donors' samples. The sequences come from cultured CD8+ T cells from PBMCs, collected from culture after CMV antigen stimulation.

DNA of the CDR3: TGTGCCAGCTTAATTCGACAGGATAGCTCCTACGAGCAGTACTTC. Translating gives CASLIRQDSSYEQYF. V and J are TRBV2 and TRBJ2-7; D possibly corresponds to TRBD1 (6 bases). V was shortened by 8 bases and J by 0 bases, with 17 bases between the two germline ends. The CDR3 length is 15 residues. Germline V CDR1 and CDR2: SNHLY, FYNNEI.